These 24 T cell receptor beta chains originate from one sample sequenced in a study of OX40 agonist ivuxolimab in advanced cancers. Measured with immunoSEQ multiplex PCR; TCRdb has only the in-frame clones, and not every one. Of roughly 63,000 clones in the sample, approximately 90% were seen once. Sequencing was performed on CD4+ or CD8+ T cells sorted from blood, taken in a trial of the OX40 agonist ivuxolimab. These receptors all stem from an adult with an advanced solid tumor such as melanoma, head and neck, liver or kidney cancer.

The CDR3 spells CASSLKHPPYEQYF. The CDR3 region has the DNA TGCGCCAGCAGCTTGAAACACCCGCCCTACGAGCAGTACTTC. The gene calls are TRBV5-1 and TRBJ2-7, with no clear D. The CDR3 consists of 14 residues. Germline V gene lookup returns CDR1 SGHRS and CDR2 YFSETQ. V was shortened by 1 base and J by 2 bases, with 10 bases between the two germline ends.

The CDR3: CASSEWGVPNEKLFF. CDR3 nucleotide sequence: TGTGCCAGCAGTGAGTGGGGGGTCCCTAATGAAAAACTGTTTTTT. The gene calls are TRBV2 and TRBJ1-4, with D possibly matching TRBD1 (5 bases). CDR1 SNHLY and CDR2 FYNNEI come from the germline V gene. V was shortened by 3 bases and J by 3 bases, with 11 bases between the two germline ends. CDR3 length: 15 residues.

The chain's CDR3 is CASSVAGGQGNTIYF. CDR3 nucleotides: TGTGCCAGCAGCGTAGCTGGGGGACAGGGAAACACCATATATTTT. The chain joins TRBV9 to TRBJ1-3, with 7 bases that match TRBD1. The CDR3 has 15 residues. With 0 bases clipped from V and 4 bases from J, the junction kept 4 bases outside the gene matches. Looked up from germline, CDR1 is SGDLS and CDR2 is YYNGEE.

The CDR3 nucleotides read TGTGCCAGCAGCCATTCGCCCTGGGACAGTAATGAAAAACTGTTTTTT. Residues: CASSHSPWDSNEKLFF. The chain links TRBV7-8 to TRBJ1-4; 7 bases fit TRBD1. Unmatched junction bases numbered 10, after V lost 5 bases and J lost 4 bases. From germline, CDR1 is SGHVS and CDR2 FQNEAQ. The CDR3 extends over 16 amino acids.

The chain joins TRBV6-1 to TRBJ1-1; D unresolved. Trimming took off 5 bases at V and 3 bases at J, with 7 bases between the two ends. This CDR3 is 12 amino acids long. CDR1 is MNHNS, CDR2 SASEGT, per germline. CDR3 protein: CASSRFDTEAFF. The CDR3 bases are TGTGCCAGCAGTAGGTTCGACACTGAAGCTTTCTTT.

The chain's CDR3 is CASSRTGGALASETQYF. As DNA, the CDR3 is TGCGCCAGCAGCCGCACAGGGGGGGCCCTAGCCTCGGAGACCCAGTACTTC. The chain joins TRBV4-1 to TRBJ2-5; D perhaps matches TRBD1 (8 bases). Trimming left V 4 bases short and J 5 bases short, with 23 bases between. The CDR3 is 17 amino acids. Per germline, CDR1 MGHRA and CDR2 YSYEKL.

The chain couples TRBV11-2 to TRBJ1-2; D is uncertain. This CDR3 spans 13 amino acids. V lost 1 base, J lost 1 base, and 4 bases lay in between. Germline CDR1 is SGHAT and CDR2 is FQNNGV. CDR3 in DNA: TGTGCCAGCAGCTTAGTCAATAACTATGGCTACACCTTC. Protein product: CASSLVNNYGYTF.

The V call is TRBV18, the J call TRBJ1-2, with TRBD1 matching 7 bases. The CDR3 is 15 residues long. CDR1 and CDR2 (germline): KGHSH, LQKENI. With V trimmed by 2 bases and J by 8 bases, 11 bases remained unmatched. DNA for the CDR3: TGTGCCAGCTCACCAACCGGGAGAAGGGGGCGAGGCTACACCTTC. This sequence encodes CASSPTGRRGRGYTF.

V is TRBV7-9 and J is TRBJ2-7, with 9 positions matching TRBD1. The CDR3 loop spans 15 amino acids. In germline, CDR1 is SEHNR, CDR2 FQNEAQ (reference sequence). After removal of 4 bases from V and 5 bases from J, the junction contained 9 bases not matched to a gene. The CDR3 DNA reads TGTGCCAGCAGCTCCGGGACAGGGCGATGGCACGAGCAGTACTTC. Translated, it gives CASSSGTGRWHEQYF.

The genes are TRBV19 and TRBJ2-7, with 9 bases that match TRBD1. With V trimmed by 3 bases and J by 5 bases, 8 bases remained unmatched. Germline V gives CDR1 LNHDA, CDR2 SQIVND (reference sequence). The CDR3 length is 15 residues. This CDR3 reads CASSISGQGINEQYF. The CDR3 DNA reads as TGTGCCAGTAGTATTTCGGGACAGGGTATCAACGAGCAGTACTTC.

As concerns this clone: One end of the junction does not line up with germline, which may come from a read error. The chain uses TRBV7-7 and TRBJ1-1; tentative D call: TRBD1 (5 bases). CDR1 SSHAT and CDR2 FNYEAQ come from the germline V gene (reference sequence). This CDR3 comprises 20 residues. In DNA form, the CDR3 reads TGTGCTAGCAGCTTAGGGGTTCGGGCCGGTGGTCGGGAACGGTACACTGAAGCTTTCTTT. Translated: CASSLGVRAGGRERYTEAFF.

This clone has a handful of counts. The chain links TRBV11-2 to TRBJ2-2, with 14 bases matching TRBD2. This CDR3 spans 19 amino acids. Germline assignment: CDR1 SGHAT and CDR2 FQNNGV. V lost 3 bases and J lost 1; bases outside the gene matches: 7. The CDR3 region is CASSFPRLAGGRNTGELFF. The DNA of the CDR3 is TGTGCCAGCAGCTTCCCCCGACTAGCGGGGGGGCGGAACACCGGGGAGCTGTTTTTT.

Here the CDR3 reads CATSRDGYTEAFF. The CDR3 DNA sequence: TGTGCCACCAGCAGAGATGGATACACTGAAGCTTTCTTT. The V and J genes are TRBV15 and TRBJ1-1; D unresolved. The CDR3 covers 13 residues. The germline V gene encodes CDR1 LNHNV and CDR2 YYDKDF (reference sequence). Deletions cut 0 bases from V and 3 bases from J, with 5 bases between.

The V and J genes are TRBV18 and TRBJ1-4; TRBD1 agrees at 7 bases. Germline CDR1 is KGHSH and CDR2 is LQKENI. This CDR3 is 16 amino acids long. Unmatched junction bases numbered 6, after V lost 5 bases and J lost 0 bases. CDR3 residues: CASSIRTGATNEKLFF. In DNA form, the CDR3 reads TGTGCCAGCTCAATTAGGACAGGAGCAACTAATGAAAAACTGTTTTTT.

The V gene is TRBV6-5, the J gene TRBJ2-7; 11 nucleotides agree with TRBD1. The CDR3 consists of 15 residues. V gave up 6 bases and J gave up 3 bases; unmatched junction bases: 7. Germline CDR1 reads MNHEY; CDR2 reads SVGAGI. CDR3 in DNA: TGTGCCAGCAGGCAAGGGACAGGGGGTGTCTACGAGCAGTACTTC. It specifies CASRQGTGGVYEQYF.

The CDR3 loop is CASSARDRQSEKLFF. DNA of the CDR3: TGTGCCAGCAGCGCCAGGGACAGGCAATCAGAAAAACTGTTTTTT. The rearrangement uses TRBV2 and TRBJ1-4; 8 nucleotides align to TRBD1. CDR1 and CDR2 from the germline V gene are SNHLY and FYNNEI. The CDR3 runs to 15 residues. V lost 6 bases and J lost 8; bases outside the gene matches: 11.

The chain links TRBV19 to TRBJ1-5, with D maybe TRBD1 (6 bases). Germline V gene data show CDR1 as LNHDA and CDR2 as SQIVND (reference sequence). V gave up 1 base and J gave up 0 bases, with 25 bases separating them. The CDR3 runs to 21 residues. The CDR3 nucleotides read TGTGCCAGTAGTATAGCTCCCCCGGGGGGCCCCACGAGCAATAGCAATCAGCCCCAGCATTTT. Translating gives CASSIAPPGGPTSNSNQPQHF. Drawing the rest from reference TRBV19 and TRBJ1-5, the complete variable domain is DGGITQSPKYLFRKEGQNVTLSCEQNLNHDAMYWYRQDPGQGLRLIYYSQIVNDFQKGDIAEGYSVSREKKESFPLTVTSAQKNPTAFYLCASSIAPPGGPTSNSNQPQHFGDGTRLSIL.

The CDR3: CASSFTYNGGARSTEAFF. The DNA for the CDR3 is TGCGCCAGCAGCTTTACCTACAACGGGGGGGCGCGTAGCACTGAAGCTTTCTTT. The rearrangement links TRBV5-1 to TRBJ1-1; D is possibly TRBD1 (6 bases). The V gene's germline CDR1 is SGHRS and CDR2 YFSETQ. V was cut by 2 bases and J by 4 bases, with 24 bases left in between. The CDR3 totals 18 residues.

The chain recombines TRBV2 with TRBJ1-5, with 10 bases matching TRBD1. CDR1 is SNHLY and CDR2 is FYNNEI in the germline V gene. There are 15 residues in the CDR3. With 7 bases clipped from V and 6 bases from J, the junction kept 9 bases outside the gene matches. CDR3 sequence: CASTAGTGVSQPQHF. CDR3 bases: TGTGCCAGCACCGCCGGGACAGGGGTTAGTCAGCCCCAGCATTTT. Combining the CDR3 with reference TRBV2 and TRBJ1-5 gives the whole variable domain EPEVTQTPSHQVTQMGQEVILRCVPISNHLYFYWYRQILGQKVEFLVSFYNNEISEKSEIFDDQFSVERPDGSNFTLKIRSTKLEDSAMYFCASTAGTGVSQPQHFGDGTRLSIL.

The chain recombines TRBV2 with TRBJ1-5, with 9 nucleotides matching TRBD1. The V segment lost 3 bases and the J segment 0 bases; nucleotides outside the gene matches: 12. CDR1 and CDR2 (germline): SNHLY, FYNNEI. This CDR3 is built from 19 residues. The CDR3 coding sequence is TGTGCCAGCAGTGAGCGGAGGACAGGGGCGACGTTTAGCAATCAGCCCCAGCATTTT. Translating gives CASSERRTGATFSNQPQHF.

V and J are TRBV6-5 and TRBJ1-5; 8 bases are shared with TRBD1. There are 14 residues in the CDR3. Germline loops: CDR1 MNHEY, CDR2 SVGAGI. V was pared by 6 bases and J by 7 bases, with 8 bases of the junction left unmatched. DNA for the CDR3: TGTGCCAGCAGGATCGACAGGGGCCGGCAGCCCCAGCATTTT. This translates into CASRIDRGRQPQHF.

V usage is TRBV7-2 and J usage is TRBJ1-1; possible D gene TRBD1, 6 bases. Trimming stripped 5 bases from V and 4 bases from J, with 14 bases between. The CDR3 length is 14 residues. Germline V gene sequence: CDR1 SGHTA, CDR2 FQGNSA. The CDR3 region is CASSRGGRGTEAFF. In DNA, the CDR3 is TGTGCCAGCAGCCGGGGGGGCAGGGGCACTGAAGCTTTCTTT.

The gene calls are TRBV18 and TRBJ2-3; a possible D gene is TRBD1 (7 bases). V dropped 2 bases and J dropped 3 bases, with 12 bases sitting between them. The CDR3 sequence is 15 residues long. The germline CDR1 and CDR2 sequences are KGHSH and LQKENI. The CDR3 sequence: CASSPVTGRTDTQYF. The DNA of the CDR3 is TGTGCCAGCTCACCAGTGACAGGGAGGACAGATACGCAGTATTTT. The whole variable domain, filled in from reference TRBV18 and TRBJ2-3, reads NAGVMQNPRHLVRRRGQEARLRCSPMKGHSHVYWYRQLPEEGLKFMVYLQKENIIDESGMPKERFSAEFPKEGPSILRIQQVVRGDSAAYFCASSPVTGRTDTQYFGPGTRLTVL.

This clone has only one observation. This rearrangement joins TRBV6-1 to TRBJ1-1, with 9 bases identical to TRBD1. The ends lost 6 bases at V and 4 bases at J; junction bases unmatched: 6. CDR1 MNHNS and CDR2 SASEGT come from the germline V gene. The length of the CDR3 is 14 residues. CDR3 sequence: CASSGTGRITEAFF. As DNA, the CDR3 is TGTGCCAGCAGCGGGACAGGGAGGATCACTGAAGCTTTCTTT.